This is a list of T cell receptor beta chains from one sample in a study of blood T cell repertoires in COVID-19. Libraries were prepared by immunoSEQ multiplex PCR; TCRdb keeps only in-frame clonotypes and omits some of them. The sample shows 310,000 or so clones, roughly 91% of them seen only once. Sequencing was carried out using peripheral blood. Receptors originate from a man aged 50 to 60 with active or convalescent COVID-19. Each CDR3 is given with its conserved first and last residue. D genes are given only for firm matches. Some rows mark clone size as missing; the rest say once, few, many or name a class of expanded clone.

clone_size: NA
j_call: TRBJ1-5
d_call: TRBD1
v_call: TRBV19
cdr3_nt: TGTGCCAGCCGGGACAGGGGGAGCAATCAGCCCCAGCATTTT
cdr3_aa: CASRDRGSNQPQHF

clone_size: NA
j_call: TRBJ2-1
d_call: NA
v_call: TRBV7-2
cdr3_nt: TGTGCCAGCAGCTTACTCCGGGCCTACAATGAGCAGTTCTTC
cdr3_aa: CASSLLRAYNEQFF

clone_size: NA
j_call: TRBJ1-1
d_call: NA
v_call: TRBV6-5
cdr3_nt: TGTGCCAGCAGTTACGGGGGGACTGAAGCTTTCTTT
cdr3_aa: CASSYGGTEAFF

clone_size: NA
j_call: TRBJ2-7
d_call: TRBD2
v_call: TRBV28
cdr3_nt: TGTGCCAGCAGTTCCTTAGCGGGAGTGTGGGAGCAGTACTTC
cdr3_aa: CASSSLAGVWEQYF

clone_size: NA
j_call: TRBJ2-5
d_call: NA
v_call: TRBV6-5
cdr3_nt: TGTGCCTCCCAGGGCAGGTCCGAAGAGACCCAGTACTTC
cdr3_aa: CASQGRSEETQYF

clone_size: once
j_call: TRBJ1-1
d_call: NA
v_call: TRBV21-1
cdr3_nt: TGTGCCAGCAGAAGGACAGCGATGAACACTGAAGCTTTCTTT
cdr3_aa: CASRRTAMNTEAFF

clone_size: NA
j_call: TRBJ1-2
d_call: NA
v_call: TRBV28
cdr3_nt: TGTGCCAGCACCTTGGGGCTCTTGAGCGGCTACACCTTC
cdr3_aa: CASTLGLLSGYTF

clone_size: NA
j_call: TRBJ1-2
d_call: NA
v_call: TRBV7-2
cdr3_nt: TGTGCCAGCAGCTTATCTGTCGGCCAGCCGGAGGGCTACACCTTC
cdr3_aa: CASSLSVGQPEGYTF

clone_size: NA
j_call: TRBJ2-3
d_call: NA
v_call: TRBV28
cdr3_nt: TGTGCCAGCAGTTTCTGGGGCAGGGCACAAGATACGCAGTATTTT
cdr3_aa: CASSFWGRAQDTQYF

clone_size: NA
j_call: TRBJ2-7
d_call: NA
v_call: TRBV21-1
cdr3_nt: TGTGCCAGCAGCAAATCTAGCACAGGGGGGACCTACGAGCAGTACTTC
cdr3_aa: CASSKSSTGGTYEQYF

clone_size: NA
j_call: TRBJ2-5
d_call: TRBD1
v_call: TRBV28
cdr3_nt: TGTGCCAGCAGCCCCGGGACAGGGGAGATCTGGGAGACCCAGTACTTC
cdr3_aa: CASSPGTGEIWETQYF

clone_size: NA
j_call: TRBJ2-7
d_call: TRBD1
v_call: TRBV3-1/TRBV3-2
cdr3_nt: TGTGCCAGCAGCCAAGACTTTGGGGAGACAGGGGGCTACGAGCAGTACTTC
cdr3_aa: CASSQDFGETGGYEQYF

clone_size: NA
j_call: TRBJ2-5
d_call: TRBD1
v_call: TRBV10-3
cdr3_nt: TGTGCCACGGAACCGGGACAGGGGGAGACCCAGTACTTC
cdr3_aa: CATEPGQGETQYF

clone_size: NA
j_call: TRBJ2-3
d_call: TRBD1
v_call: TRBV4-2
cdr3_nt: TGTGCCAGCAGCCAAGGGAGGGGACAGGGGACAGATACGCAGTATTTT
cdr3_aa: CASSQGRGQGTDTQYF

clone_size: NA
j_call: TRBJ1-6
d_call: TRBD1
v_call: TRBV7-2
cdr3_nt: TGTGCCAGCAGCCCCGCGACAGGGTATAATTCACCCCTCCACTTT
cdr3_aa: CASSPATGYNSPLHF

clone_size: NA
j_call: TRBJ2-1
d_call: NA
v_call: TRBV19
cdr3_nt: TGTGCCAGTAGTATAGGGAGACAGAGCAATGAGCAGTTCTTC
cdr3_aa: CASSIGRQSNEQFF

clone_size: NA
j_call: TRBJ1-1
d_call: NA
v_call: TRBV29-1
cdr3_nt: TGCAGCGTCGGCCCTGTAAGGGGAATGAACACTGAAGCTTTCTTT
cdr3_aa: CSVGPVRGMNTEAFF

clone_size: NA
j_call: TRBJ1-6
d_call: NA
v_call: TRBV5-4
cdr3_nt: TGTGCCAGCAGCTTCTGGGCAGGTTTTAATTCACCCCTCCACTTT
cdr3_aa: CASSFWAGFNSPLHF

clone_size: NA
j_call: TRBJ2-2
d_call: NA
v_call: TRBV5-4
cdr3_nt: TGTGCCAGTCGAGTCGCGAACACCGGGGAGCTGTTTTTT
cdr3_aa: CASRVANTGELFF

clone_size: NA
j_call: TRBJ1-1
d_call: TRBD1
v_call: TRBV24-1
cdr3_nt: TGTGCCACCAGTGATTGGACAGGTAAAGCTTTCTTT
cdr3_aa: CATSDWTGKAFF

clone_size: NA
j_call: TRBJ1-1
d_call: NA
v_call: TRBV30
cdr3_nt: TGTGCCTGGGGGTCGGGAGGGGTTGAAGCTTTCTTT
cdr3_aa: CAWGSGGVEAFF

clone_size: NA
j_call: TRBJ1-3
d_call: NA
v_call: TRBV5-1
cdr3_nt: TGCGCCAGCAGCTCCCTGGGGGGCTCTGGAAACACCATATATTTT
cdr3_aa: CASSSLGGSGNTIYF

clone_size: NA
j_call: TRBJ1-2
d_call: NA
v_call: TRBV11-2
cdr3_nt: TGTGCCAGCAGCTTAGACGGGATCCCTAACTATGGCTACACCTTC
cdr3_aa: CASSLDGIPNYGYTF

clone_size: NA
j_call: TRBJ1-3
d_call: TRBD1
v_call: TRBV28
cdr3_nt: TGTGCCAGCACCGTGACAGGGGCTGGAAACACCATATATTTT
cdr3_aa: CASTVTGAGNTIYF

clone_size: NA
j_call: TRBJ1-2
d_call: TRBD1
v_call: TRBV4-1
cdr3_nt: TGCGCCAGCAGCCCTTTTACCCGGGGACAGGCGAACTATGGCTACACCTTC
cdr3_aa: CASSPFTRGQANYGYTF

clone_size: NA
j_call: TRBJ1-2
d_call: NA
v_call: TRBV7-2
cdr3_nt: TGTGCCAGCAGCTCCCAAGGGGGTAGGGACTATGGCTACACCTTC
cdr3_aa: CASSSQGGRDYGYTF

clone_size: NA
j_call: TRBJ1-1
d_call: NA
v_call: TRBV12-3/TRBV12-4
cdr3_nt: TGTGCCATAAGAGGGAACACTGAAGCTTTCTTT
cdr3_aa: CAIRGNTEAFF

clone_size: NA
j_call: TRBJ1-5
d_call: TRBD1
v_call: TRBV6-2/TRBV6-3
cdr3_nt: TGTGCCAGCAGTTACTCGAATCTGGGACAGGGGGCCCGGCCCCAGCATTTT
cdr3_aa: CASSYSNLGQGARPQHF

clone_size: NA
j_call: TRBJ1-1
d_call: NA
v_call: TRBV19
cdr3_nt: TGTGCCAGTAGTCACCTTCCCGGGAGCGGTGGCACTGAAGCTTTCTTT
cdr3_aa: CASSHLPGSGGTEAFF

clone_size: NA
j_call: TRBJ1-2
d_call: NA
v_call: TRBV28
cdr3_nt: TGTGCCAGCAACCCGGCCGACAGAACTAACTATGGCTACACCTTC
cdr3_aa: CASNPADRTNYGYTF

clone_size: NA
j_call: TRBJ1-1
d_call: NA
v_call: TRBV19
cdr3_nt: TGTGCCAGTAGTAGACAGATTGAAGCTTTCTTT
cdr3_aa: CASSRQIEAFF

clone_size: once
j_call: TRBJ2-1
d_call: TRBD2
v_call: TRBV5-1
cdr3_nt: TGCGCCAGCAGCTCGATCTCGGGACTAGCGGGATCTTCCTCCTACAATGAGCAGTTCTTC
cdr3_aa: CASSSISGLAGSSSYNEQFF

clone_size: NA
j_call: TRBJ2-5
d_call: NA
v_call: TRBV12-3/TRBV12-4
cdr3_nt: TGTGCCAGCAGTGGGCAGCCAGGGGAGACCCAGTACTTC
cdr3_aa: CASSGQPGETQYF

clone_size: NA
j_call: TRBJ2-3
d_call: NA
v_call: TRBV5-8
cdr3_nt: TGTGCCAGCAGCTTCTCAAGTCGGGATACGCAGTATTTT
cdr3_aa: CASSFSSRDTQYF

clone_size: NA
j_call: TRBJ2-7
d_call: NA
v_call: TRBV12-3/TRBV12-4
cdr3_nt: TGTGCCAGCAGTTTGGGCGGGTTTGAGCAGTACTTC
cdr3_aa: CASSLGGFEQYF

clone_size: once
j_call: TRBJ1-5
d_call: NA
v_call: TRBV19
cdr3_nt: TGTGCCAGTACCCATGGGGGCGGAAGGGGCAATCAGCCCCAGCATTTT
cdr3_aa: CASTHGGGRGNQPQHF

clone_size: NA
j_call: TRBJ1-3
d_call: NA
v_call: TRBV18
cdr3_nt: TGTGCCAGCACCGCCGGGGTACAGGGAAACACCATATATTTT
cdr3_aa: CASTAGVQGNTIYF

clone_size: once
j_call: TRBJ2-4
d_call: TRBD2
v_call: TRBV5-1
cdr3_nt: TGCGCCAGCAGCTCCACAACTAGCGGGGGGGCCCGAGCCAAAAACATTCAGTACTTC
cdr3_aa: CASSSTTSGGARAKNIQYF

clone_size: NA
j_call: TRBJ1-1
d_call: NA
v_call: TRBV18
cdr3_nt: TGTGCCAGCTCACCACCGATGGCGAACACTGAAGCTTTCTTT
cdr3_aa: CASSPPMANTEAFF

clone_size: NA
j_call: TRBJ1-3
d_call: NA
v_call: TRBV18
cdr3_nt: TGTGCCAGCTCACCGATTGACACCTCTGGAAACACCATATATTTT
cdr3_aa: CASSPIDTSGNTIYF

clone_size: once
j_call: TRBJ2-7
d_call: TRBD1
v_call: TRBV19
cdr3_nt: TGTGCCAGTAGTCCCCGACAGGGGAACCTTGGCGACGAGCAGTACTTC
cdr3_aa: CASSPRQGNLGDEQYF

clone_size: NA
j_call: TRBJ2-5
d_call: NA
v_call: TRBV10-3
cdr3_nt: TGTGCCATCAGTGAGTCGAGGCAACAAGAGACCCAGTACTTC
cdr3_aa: CAISESRQQETQYF

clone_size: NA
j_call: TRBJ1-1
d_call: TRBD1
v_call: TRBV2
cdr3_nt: TGTGCCAGCAAGGGACAGGGCACTGAAGCTTTCTTT
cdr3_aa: CASKGQGTEAFF

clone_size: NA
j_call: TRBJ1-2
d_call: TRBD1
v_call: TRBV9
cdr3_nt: TGTGCCAGCAGCGTAGCCGGGACAGGGGGCTATGGCTACACCTTC
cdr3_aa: CASSVAGTGGYGYTF

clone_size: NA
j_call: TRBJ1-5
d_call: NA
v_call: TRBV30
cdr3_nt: TGTGCCTGGAGTGTACCGCAGGGAAGCAATCAGCCCCAGCATTTT
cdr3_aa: CAWSVPQGSNQPQHF

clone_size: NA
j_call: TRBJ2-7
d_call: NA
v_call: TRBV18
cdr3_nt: TGTGCCAGCTCACCCCGACAGCAATACGAGCAGTACTTC
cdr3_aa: CASSPRQQYEQYF

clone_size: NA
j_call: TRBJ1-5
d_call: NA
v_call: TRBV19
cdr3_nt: TGTGCCAGTAGTCGCCAGGATCTCTATAGCAATCAGCCCCAGCATTTT
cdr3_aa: CASSRQDLYSNQPQHF

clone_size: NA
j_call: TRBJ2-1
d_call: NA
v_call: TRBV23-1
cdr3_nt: TGCGCCAGCAGTCAATCGCGCTCCAGAGGTGAGCAGTTCTTC
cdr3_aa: CASSQSRSRGEQFF

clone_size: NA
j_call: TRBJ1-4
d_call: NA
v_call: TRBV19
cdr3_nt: TGTGCCAGTAGCTCGTCGGGAACTAATGAAAAACTGTTTTTT
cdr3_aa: CASSSSGTNEKLFF

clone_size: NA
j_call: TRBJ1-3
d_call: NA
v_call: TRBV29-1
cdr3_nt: TGCAGCGTTGGGGGCTCGAGCTCTGGAAACACCATATATTTT
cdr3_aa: CSVGGSSSGNTIYF

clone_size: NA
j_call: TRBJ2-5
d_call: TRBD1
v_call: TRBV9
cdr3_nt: TGTGCCAGCAGCGTAGCATCGACAGGGGGCGCGAGAAGGGCCCAGTACTTC
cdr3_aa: CASSVASTGGARRAQYF

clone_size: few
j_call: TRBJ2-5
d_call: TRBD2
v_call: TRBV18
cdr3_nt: TGTGCCAGCGTTCCGGGGGGGCCGCAAGAGACCCAGTACTTC
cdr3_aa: CASVPGGPQETQYF

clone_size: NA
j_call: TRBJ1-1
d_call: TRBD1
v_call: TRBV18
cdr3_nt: TGTGCCAGCTCTTTCGGACAGGGAACGGACACTGAAGCTTTCTTT
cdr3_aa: CASSFGQGTDTEAFF

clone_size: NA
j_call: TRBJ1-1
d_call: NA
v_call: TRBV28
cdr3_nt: TGTGCCAGCAGTTCGAGGACAGCTGAAGCTTTCTTT
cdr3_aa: CASSSRTAEAFF